This T cell receptor beta chain originates from a study of control samples from healthy donors and cancer patients. Profiling relied on immunoSEQ multiplex PCR, and the TCRdb table lists in-frame clones only, not all of them. The sample includes roughly 130,000 clones, over 75% of them seen just once. This CDR3 spans 11 amino acids. With 5 bases removed from V and 5 bases from J, the gap between germline ends came to 7 bases. The gene calls are TRBV12-3 or TRBV12-4 and TRBJ2-7, with D unresolved. The receptor was derived from a man aged 50 to 60 in good health. Sequenced: blood. In nucleotides, the CDR3 is TGTGCCAGCAGTACTAACGACGAGCAGTACTTC. Translating it yields CASSTNDEQYF.